This TCR beta chain was obtained from a study of T cell repertoires in cytomegalovirus infection. Study in general: From public TCR beta signatures came an indication of both CMV infection and matching HLA type.

This clonotype turned up a few times. The antigen is undetermined. Via MiXCR, TCRdb re-called the reads, giving one row per CDR3 protein. The sample includes about 530,000 distinct CDR3 sequences, roughly 29% of them seen just once. Study-level findings and limits: The ex vivo response was dominated by HLA-C-restricted CMV-specific TCR beta clonotypes. Summed frequency of public TCR beta families distinguished CMV carriers with the relevant HLA.

Germline V gene sequence: CDR1 DFQATT, CDR2 SNEGSKA (reference sequence). The CDR3 has 14 residues. Trimming cost V 7 bases and J 6 bases, with 19 bases left between them. The genes are TRBV20-1 and TRBJ2-4; the D gene is possibly TRBD2 (5 bases). Source material: PBMCs. This TCR was recovered from a human donor in good health (CMV status not recorded). Some clones in this sample may be carry-over from other donors' samples. CDR3: CSGRMMEALNIQYF. The CDR3 region has the DNA TGCAGTGGTAGGATGATGGAGGCTCTAAACATTCAGTACTTC.